Many counts were recorded for the clone carrying this T cell receptor (beta chain). Antigen: not known. As part of library construction, unique molecular identifiers were attached to individual cDNA molecules. Using its own MiXCR run on the 5' RACE reads, TCRdb lists one record per CDR3 protein. This sample carries tens of thousands of distinct CDR3 sequences, roughly 6.1% of them seen once, and the ten largest clones take approximately 5.6%. The CDR3 totals 14 residues. V lost 0 bases and J lost 3, with 9 bases in between. In germline, CDR1 is ENHRY, CDR2 SYGVKD. This sample is drawn from a study of early T cells in non-severe SARS-CoV-2 infection. Overall study: Alpha and beta chains were unpaired, from unsorted whole-blood bulk RNA. Study findings and constraints: VDJdb matches were skewed toward anti-spike CD8 T cell responses.

This clonotype was sampled from an adult who was a healthcare worker with PCR-confirmed SARS-CoV-2 infection or an uninfected control (not recorded which). Sequencing was done on a sample of whole blood. The chain carries TRBV10-3 and TRBJ2-7; D gene uncertain. The CDR3 loop reads CAISESGDGYEQYF. CDR3 DNA: TGTGCCATCAGTGAGTCTGGTGACGGCTACGAGCAGTACTTC.